This T cell receptor beta chain was sequenced in a study of CXCR3-negative and CXCR3-positive naive CD8 T cells. The wider study: Summed over all libraries, TRB reads came to roughly 150 million, with about 1.5 +/- 0.3 million per library. The study, taken as a whole, reports: Diversity in memory CD8+ cells fell much lower than the comparably high levels seen in both naive subsets. The study found more hydrophobic TRB CDR3s in CXCR3-positive naive cells than in CXCR3-negative naive cells.

Notes on this clonotype: Its antigen is unknown.

This CDR3 is 14 amino acids long. Germline V gene lookup returns CDR1 SGHTA and CDR2 FQGTGA. Libraries of TRB cDNA were made by 5' RACE and carried UMIs. TCRdb re-called the 5' RACE reads and catalogs CDR3 proteins one per entry, DNA excluded. The sample totals around 140,000 distinct CDR3 sequences. This receptor was obtained from a human donor in good health. Some clones in this sample may be carry-over from other donors' samples. What was sequenced was naive CXCR3+ CD8+ T cells from blood. Subset described: CD45RO-CCR7+CD27+CD95- naive CD8+ T cells expressing CXCR3 (TNR3+). The genes are TRBV7-3 and TRBJ1-5; TCRdb selects TRBD1, and the lack of DNA leaves this call unchecked. The CDR3 spells CASKHGTGGQPQHF.